This is a list of T cell receptor beta chains from one sample in a study of shared clonotypes between healthy human individuals. The method was immunoSEQ multiplex PCR; TCRdb's version includes in-frame clones alone and lacks a portion of them. The sample carries 2 million to 2.5 million clones, about 95% recorded once. The sequenced material came from naive CD8+ T cells sorted from blood. These receptors all come from a man younger than 35 in good health. The CDR3 runs from the conserved cysteine through the conserved F or W. D genes are given only for firm matches. Only some rows state a clone size, as once, few, many or a class for expanded clones.

CDR3 DNA: TGTGCCAGCAGTTCTATAGATTTTGAACCCTACAATGAGCAGTTCTTC
CDR3 protein: CASSSIDFEPYNEQFF
D gene: -
J gene: TRBJ2-1
CDR3 length: 16
clone size: -
V gene: TRBV2

CDR3 DNA: TGTGCCAGCAGATACCCAGGGGCGAGGGACACTGAAGCTTTCTTT
CDR3 protein: CASRYPGARDTEAFF
D gene: -
J gene: TRBJ1-1
CDR3 length: 15
clone size: -
V gene: TRBV7-9

CDR3 DNA: TGTGCCAGCAGTTACGAGCCTCGGTCTGAAGCTTTCTTT
CDR3 protein: CASSYEPRSEAFF
D gene: -
J gene: TRBJ1-1
CDR3 length: 13
clone size: -
V gene: TRBV6-5

CDR3 DNA: TGTGCCAGCAGCTTAGAAGGGGTGGAGCCGGGTAATGAGCAGTTCTTC
CDR3 protein: CASSLEGVEPGNEQFF
D gene: -
J gene: TRBJ2-1
CDR3 length: 16
clone size: -
V gene: TRBV7-6

CDR3 DNA: TGCGCCAGCAGACCCTCGGAATTTGGCCTTAAGGTTGTTGAGCAGTACTTC
CDR3 protein: CASRPSEFGLKVVEQYF
D gene: -
J gene: TRBJ2-7
CDR3 length: 17
clone size: -
V gene: TRBV5-1

CDR3 DNA: TGTGCCAGCTCATCAGTAGGGACAGCCTACGAGCAGTACTTC
CDR3 protein: CASSSVGTAYEQYF
D gene: TRBD1
J gene: TRBJ2-7
CDR3 length: 14
clone size: -
V gene: TRBV18

CDR3 DNA: TGTGCCACCAGCAGAGGCGAAGCGGGGGGACCCCAAGAGACCCAGTACTTC
CDR3 protein: CATSRGEAGGPQETQYF
D gene: TRBD2
J gene: TRBJ2-5
CDR3 length: 17
clone size: once
V gene: TRBV15

CDR3 DNA: TGTGCCAGCGGCGTAGGTATCGCCGGGGAGCAGTACTTC
CDR3 protein: CASGVGIAGEQYF
D gene: -
J gene: TRBJ2-7
CDR3 length: 13
clone size: -
V gene: TRBV9

CDR3 DNA: TGTGCCAGCAGTTACAGGACAGCTAACACTGAAGCTTTCTTT
CDR3 protein: CASSYRTANTEAFF
D gene: -
J gene: TRBJ1-1
CDR3 length: 14
clone size: -
V gene: TRBV6-5

CDR3 DNA: TGTGCCAGCAGCTTCTCTGGGACAGGGGGGATCTACGAGCAGTACTTC
CDR3 protein: CASSFSGTGGIYEQYF
D gene: TRBD1
J gene: TRBJ2-7
CDR3 length: 16
clone size: -
V gene: TRBV13

CDR3 DNA: TGCGCCACCTCTCCTGGCGGTGCCTACGAGCAGTACTTC
CDR3 protein: CATSPGGAYEQYF
D gene: -
J gene: TRBJ2-7
CDR3 length: 13
clone size: -
V gene: TRBV10-2

CDR3 DNA: TGTGCCAGCACCAGAAGACAGCAGCTTCTGAACACTGAAGCTTTCTTT
CDR3 protein: CASTRRQQLLNTEAFF
D gene: -
J gene: TRBJ1-1
CDR3 length: 16
clone size: -
V gene: TRBV27

CDR3 DNA: TGTGCCAGCAGTAAAAGGGACAGGGGGGAAGAGACCCAGTACTTC
CDR3 protein: CASSKRDRGEETQYF
D gene: TRBD1
J gene: TRBJ2-5
CDR3 length: 15
clone size: -
V gene: TRBV28

CDR3 DNA: TGTGCCAGCAGCTTCGACTGGACCCAGTACTTC
CDR3 protein: CASSFDWTQYF
D gene: -
J gene: TRBJ2-5
CDR3 length: 11
clone size: few
V gene: TRBV7-9

CDR3 DNA: TGTGCCAGCAGTTCCTCCTCCGGGGCCTACTACAATGAGCAGTTCTTC
CDR3 protein: CASSSSSGAYYNEQFF
D gene: -
J gene: TRBJ2-1
CDR3 length: 16
clone size: -
V gene: TRBV6-5

CDR3 DNA: TGTGCCACCAGCAGAGGGGAGGTGGAGACCCAGTACTTC
CDR3 protein: CATSRGEVETQYF
D gene: -
J gene: TRBJ2-5
CDR3 length: 13
clone size: -
V gene: TRBV15

CDR3 DNA: TGCAGCGTTGAAGGAGAAGACAGGCTCGCTGGAAACACCATATATTTT
CDR3 protein: CSVEGEDRLAGNTIYF
D gene: -
J gene: TRBJ1-3
CDR3 length: 16
clone size: once
V gene: TRBV29-1

CDR3 DNA: TGTGCCAGCAGCTTAGGACCGCCGGATCAGCCCCAGCATTTT
CDR3 protein: CASSLGPPDQPQHF
D gene: -
J gene: TRBJ1-5
CDR3 length: 14
clone size: -
V gene: TRBV7-9

CDR3 DNA: TGTGCCAGCAGTTACTCCTCGGGACAGAAATCCTACGAGCAGTACTTC
CDR3 protein: CASSYSSGQKSYEQYF
D gene: TRBD1
J gene: TRBJ2-7
CDR3 length: 16
clone size: -
V gene: TRBV6-5

CDR3 DNA: TGTGCCTGGGACGGGGAGGGCCTCAACGAGCAGTACTTC
CDR3 protein: CAWDGEGLNEQYF
D gene: TRBD2
J gene: TRBJ2-7
CDR3 length: 13
clone size: -
V gene: TRBV30

CDR3 DNA: TGTGCCAGCAGCTTGGCTATGTCGTTTACAGGGAGCTCCTACGAGCAGTACTTC
CDR3 protein: CASSLAMSFTGSSYEQYF
D gene: -
J gene: TRBJ2-7
CDR3 length: 18
clone size: -
V gene: TRBV5-6

CDR3 DNA: TGTGCCAGCAGTTACTCGGAGCGGGGTGGGGCCCAGTACTTC
CDR3 protein: CASSYSERGGAQYF
D gene: TRBD2
J gene: TRBJ2-5
CDR3 length: 14
clone size: -
V gene: TRBV6-5

CDR3 DNA: TGCGCCAGCAGTCAATCGGGGAACAGCGATAGCTCCTACGAGCAGTACTTC
CDR3 protein: CASSQSGNSDSSYEQYF
D gene: -
J gene: TRBJ2-7
CDR3 length: 17
clone size: -
V gene: TRBV23-1

CDR3 DNA: TGTGCCAGCAGCTTACTGGAGGCAGGGGGCTTATACGAGCAGTACTTC
CDR3 protein: CASSLLEAGGLYEQYF
D gene: TRBD1
J gene: TRBJ2-7
CDR3 length: 16
clone size: -
V gene: TRBV5-6

CDR3 DNA: TGTGCCAGCAGCGCGCAGGGGGCCTCTAATGAAAAACTGTTTTTT
CDR3 protein: CASSAQGASNEKLFF
D gene: TRBD1
J gene: TRBJ1-4
CDR3 length: 15
clone size: -
V gene: TRBV9

CDR3 DNA: TGCGCCAGCAGCTCAGGGACAGGGTATTTCACAGATACGCAGTATTTT
CDR3 protein: CASSSGTGYFTDTQYF
D gene: TRBD1
J gene: TRBJ2-3
CDR3 length: 16
clone size: -
V gene: TRBV5-1

CDR3 DNA: TGTGCCAGCAGCTTAGAGGGGGGACGGGGGGGCCACCCCCATGAGCAGCTCTTC
CDR3 protein: CASSLEGGRGGHPHEQLF
D gene: TRBD2
J gene: TRBJ2-1
CDR3 length: 18
clone size: once
V gene: TRBV7-2

CDR3 DNA: TGCGCCAGCAGCCAAGAAGACGGAAACTACGAGCAGTACTTC
CDR3 protein: CASSQEDGNYEQYF
D gene: -
J gene: TRBJ2-7
CDR3 length: 14
clone size: -
V gene: TRBV4-1

CDR3 DNA: TGTGCCAGCAGTGAAGTTGGGAACCTCATCTACGAGCAGTACTTC
CDR3 protein: CASSEVGNLIYEQYF
D gene: -
J gene: TRBJ2-7
CDR3 length: 15
clone size: -
V gene: TRBV6-1

CDR3 DNA: TGCGCCAGCAGTGAGTCGAACCAAGAGACCCAGTACTTC
CDR3 protein: CASSESNQETQYF
D gene: -
J gene: TRBJ2-5
CDR3 length: 13
clone size: -
V gene: TRBV10-1

CDR3 DNA: TGTGCCAGCAAGACAGGGACGTTTTCACCCCTCCACTTT
CDR3 protein: CASKTGTFSPLHF
D gene: TRBD1
J gene: TRBJ1-6
CDR3 length: 13
clone size: -
V gene: TRBV27